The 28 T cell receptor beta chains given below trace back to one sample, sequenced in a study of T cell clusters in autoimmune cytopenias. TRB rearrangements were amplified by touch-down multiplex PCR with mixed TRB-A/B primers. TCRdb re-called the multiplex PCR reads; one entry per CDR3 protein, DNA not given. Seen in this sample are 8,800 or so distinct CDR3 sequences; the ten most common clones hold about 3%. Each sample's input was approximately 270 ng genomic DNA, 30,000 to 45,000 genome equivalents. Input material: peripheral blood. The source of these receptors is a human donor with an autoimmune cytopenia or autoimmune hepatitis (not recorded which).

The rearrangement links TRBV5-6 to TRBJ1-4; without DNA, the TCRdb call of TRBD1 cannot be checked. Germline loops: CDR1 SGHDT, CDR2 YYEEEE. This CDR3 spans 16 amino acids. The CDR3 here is CASSLTPDRGCEKLFF.

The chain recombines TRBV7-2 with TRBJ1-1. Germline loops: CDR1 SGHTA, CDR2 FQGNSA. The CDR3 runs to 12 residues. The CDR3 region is CASRGMNTEAFF. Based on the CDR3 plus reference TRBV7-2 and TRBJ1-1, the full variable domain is GAGVSQSPSNKVTEKGKDVELRCDPISGHTALYWYRQSLGQGLEFLIYFQGNSAPDKSGLPSDRFSAERTGGSVSTLTIQRTQQEDSAVYLCASRGMNTEAFFGQGTRLTVV.

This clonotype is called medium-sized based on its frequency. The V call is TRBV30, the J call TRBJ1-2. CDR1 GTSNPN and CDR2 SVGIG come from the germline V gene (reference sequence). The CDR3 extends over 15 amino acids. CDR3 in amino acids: CAWSARTPSYGGYTF.

The CDR3: CASSLSTAAYGYTF. The rearrangement uses TRBV28 and TRBJ1-2. Germline CDR1 reads MDHEN; CDR2 reads SYDVKM. The CDR3 has 14 residues.

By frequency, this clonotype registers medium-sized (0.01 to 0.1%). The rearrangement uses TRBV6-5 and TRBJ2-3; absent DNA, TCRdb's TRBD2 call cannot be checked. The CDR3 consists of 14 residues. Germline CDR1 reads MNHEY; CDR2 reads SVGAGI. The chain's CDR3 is CASSSSGGTDTQYF.

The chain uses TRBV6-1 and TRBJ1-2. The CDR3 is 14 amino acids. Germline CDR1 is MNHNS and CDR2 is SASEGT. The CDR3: CASSEPIDLYGYTF.

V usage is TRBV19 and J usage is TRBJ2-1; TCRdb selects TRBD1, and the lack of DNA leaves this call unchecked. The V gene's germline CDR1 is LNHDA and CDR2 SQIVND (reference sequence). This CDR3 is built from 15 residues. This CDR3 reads CASRLSGTINNEQFF.

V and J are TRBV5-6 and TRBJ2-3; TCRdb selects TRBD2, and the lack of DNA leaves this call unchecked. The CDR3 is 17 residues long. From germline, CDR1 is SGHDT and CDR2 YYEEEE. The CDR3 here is CASNSLSGTDGADTQYF.

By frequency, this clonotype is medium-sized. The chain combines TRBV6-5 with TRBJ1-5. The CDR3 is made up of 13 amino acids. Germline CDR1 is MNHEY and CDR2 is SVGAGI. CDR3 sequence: CASSYDSNQPQHF.

The chain's CDR3 is CASSWGTYSNQPQHF. V usage is TRBV5-5 and J usage is TRBJ1-5. Germline CDR1 reads SGHKS; CDR2 reads YYEKEE (reference sequence). The CDR3 is made up of 15 amino acids.

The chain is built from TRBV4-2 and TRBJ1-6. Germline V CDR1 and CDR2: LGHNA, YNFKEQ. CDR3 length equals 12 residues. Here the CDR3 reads CASSSLNSPLHF.

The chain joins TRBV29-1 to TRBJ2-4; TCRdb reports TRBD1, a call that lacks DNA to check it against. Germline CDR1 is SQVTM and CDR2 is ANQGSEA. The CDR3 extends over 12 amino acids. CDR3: CSVDQGQNIQYF.

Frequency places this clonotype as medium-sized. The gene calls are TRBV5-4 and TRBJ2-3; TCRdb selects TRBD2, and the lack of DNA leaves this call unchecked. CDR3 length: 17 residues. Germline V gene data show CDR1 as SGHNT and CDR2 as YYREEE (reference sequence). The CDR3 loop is CASSLEGPSGAVDTQYF.

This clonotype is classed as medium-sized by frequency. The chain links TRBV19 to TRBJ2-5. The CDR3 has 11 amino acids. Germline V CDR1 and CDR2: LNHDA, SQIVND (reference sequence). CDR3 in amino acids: CASKAGETQYF.

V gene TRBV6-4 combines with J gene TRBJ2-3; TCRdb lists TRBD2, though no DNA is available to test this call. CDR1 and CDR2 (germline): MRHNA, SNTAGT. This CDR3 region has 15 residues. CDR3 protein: CASSDSAGGRDTQYF.

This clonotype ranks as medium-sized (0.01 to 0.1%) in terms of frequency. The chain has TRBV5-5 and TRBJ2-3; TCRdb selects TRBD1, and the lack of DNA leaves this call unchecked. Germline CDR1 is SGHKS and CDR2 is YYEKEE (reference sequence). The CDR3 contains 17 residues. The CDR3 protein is CASSRTGGGLRTDTQYF.

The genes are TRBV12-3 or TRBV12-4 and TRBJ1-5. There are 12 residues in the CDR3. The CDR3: CASTLGNQPQHF.

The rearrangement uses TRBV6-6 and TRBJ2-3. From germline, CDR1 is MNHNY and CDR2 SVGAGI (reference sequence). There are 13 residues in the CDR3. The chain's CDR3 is CASSPIASGTQYF.

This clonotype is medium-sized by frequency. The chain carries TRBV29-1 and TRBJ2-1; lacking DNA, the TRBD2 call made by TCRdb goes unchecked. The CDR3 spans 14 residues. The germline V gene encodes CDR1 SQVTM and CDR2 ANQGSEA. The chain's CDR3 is CSPRLAGYYNEQFF.

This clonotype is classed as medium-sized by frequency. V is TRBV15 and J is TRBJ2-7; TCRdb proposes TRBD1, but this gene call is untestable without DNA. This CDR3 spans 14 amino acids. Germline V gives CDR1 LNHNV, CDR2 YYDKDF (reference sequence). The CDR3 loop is CATSRGGGVDEQYF.

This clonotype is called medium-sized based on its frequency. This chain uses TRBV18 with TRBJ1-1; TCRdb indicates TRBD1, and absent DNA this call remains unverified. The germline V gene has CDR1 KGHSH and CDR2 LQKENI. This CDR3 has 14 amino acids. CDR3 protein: CASSLSTGDTEAFF.

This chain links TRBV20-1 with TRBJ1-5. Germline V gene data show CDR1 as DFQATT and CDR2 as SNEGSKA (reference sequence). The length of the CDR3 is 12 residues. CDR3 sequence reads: CSARAGGQPQHF.

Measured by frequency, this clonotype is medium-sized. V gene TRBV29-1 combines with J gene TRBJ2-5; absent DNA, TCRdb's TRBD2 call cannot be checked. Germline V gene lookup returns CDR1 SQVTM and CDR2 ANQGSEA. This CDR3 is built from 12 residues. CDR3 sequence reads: CSVGGSTETQYF.

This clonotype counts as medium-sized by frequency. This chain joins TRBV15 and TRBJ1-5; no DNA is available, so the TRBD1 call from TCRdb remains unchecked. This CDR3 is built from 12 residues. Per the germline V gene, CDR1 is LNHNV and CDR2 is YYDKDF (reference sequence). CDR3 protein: CATSPGVQPQHF. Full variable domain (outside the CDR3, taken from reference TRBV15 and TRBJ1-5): DAMVIQNPRYQVTQFGKPVTLSCSQTLNHNVMYWYQQKSSQAPKLLFHYYDKDFNNEADTPDNFQSRRPNTSFCFLDIRSPGLGDTAMYLCATSPGVQPQHFGDGTRLSIL.

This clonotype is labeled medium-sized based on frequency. CDR3 residues: CASGIGEDTIYF. The rearrangement joins TRBV5-5 to TRBJ1-3. The CDR3 has 12 residues. Germline V gene lookup returns CDR1 SGHKS and CDR2 YYEKEE (reference sequence).

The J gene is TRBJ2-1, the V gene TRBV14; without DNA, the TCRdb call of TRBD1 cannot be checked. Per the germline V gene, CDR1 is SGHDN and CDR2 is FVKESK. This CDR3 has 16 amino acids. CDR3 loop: CASSPAGTGGRNEQFF.

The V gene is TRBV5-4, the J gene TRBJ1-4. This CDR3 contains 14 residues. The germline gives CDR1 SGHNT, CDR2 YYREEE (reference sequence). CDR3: CASSRSATNEKLFF. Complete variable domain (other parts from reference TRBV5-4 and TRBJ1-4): ETGVTQSPTHLIKTRGQQVTLRCSSQSGHNTVSWYQQALGQGPQFIFQYYREEENGRGNFPPRFSGLQFPNYSSELNVNALELDDSALYLCASSRSATNEKLFFGSGTQLSVL.

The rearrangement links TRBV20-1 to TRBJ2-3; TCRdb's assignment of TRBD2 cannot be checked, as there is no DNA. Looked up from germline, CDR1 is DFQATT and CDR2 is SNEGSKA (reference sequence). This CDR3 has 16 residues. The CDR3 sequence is CSAREGSGRITDTQYF.